These 21 T cell receptor beta chains were all obtained from the same sample, sequenced in a study of glioma-infiltrating T cells after dendritic cell vaccination. Assay used: immunoSEQ multiplex PCR; TCRdb lists only in-frame clones, some missing. Of about 64,000 clones detected, 75% to 90% appear once; the ten largest clones hold over 8.5%. The sample in question was blood, obtained before dendritic cell vaccination. Source of these receptors: a human donor with glioblastoma.

The chain is built from TRBV4-1 and TRBJ1-1; D might be TRBD1 (5 bases). The V end was cut by 1 base, the J end by 10 bases, with 16 bases between. The CDR3 extends over 14 amino acids. Germline values: CDR1 MGHRA, CDR2 YSYEKL. The chain's CDR3 is CASSQAGVRVIAFF. The CDR3 region has the DNA TGCGCCAGCAGCCAAGCAGGCGTCAGGGTGATAGCTTTCTTT.

This chain uses TRBV28 with TRBJ2-7; 7 bases are shared with TRBD2. The J segment lost 2 bases and the V segment lost 2 bases, leaving 9 bases of the junction unmatched. CDR1 is MDHEN, CDR2 SYDVKM, per germline. This CDR3 is built from 16 residues. DNA of the CDR3: TGTGCCAGCAGTTTAGCCGAGCCTAGCGGAGCCTACGAGCAGTACTTC. This sequence encodes CASSLAEPSGAYEQYF.

The chain is built from TRBV19 and TRBJ1-3, with D perhaps TRBD1 (6 bases). Germline CDR1 is LNHDA and CDR2 is SQIVND (reference sequence). The ends were cut back, 10 bases at V and 8 bases at J, with 21 bases in the middle. The CDR3 totals 14 residues. DNA of the CDR3: TGTGCCACCAAACCTAACAGGGACCGGGACACCATATATTTT. Amino acid sequence: CATKPNRDRDTIYF.

The rearrangement joins TRBV5-4 to TRBJ2-7, with D tentatively TRBD1 (5 bases). The V gene's germline CDR1 is SGHNT and CDR2 YYREEE (reference sequence). This CDR3 has 14 residues. Trimming stripped 0 bases from V and 6 bases from J, with 13 bases between. CDR3 protein: CASSLARTSGEQYF. DNA for the CDR3: TGTGCCAGCAGCTTGGCTAGGACATCGGGCGAGCAGTACTTC.

The gene calls are TRBV9 and TRBJ2-3; 11 bases match TRBD2. With V trimmed by 2 bases and J by 0 bases, 5 bases remained unmatched. This CDR3 has 17 residues. The germline V gene encodes CDR1 SGDLS and CDR2 YYNGEE. CDR3 sequence (DNA): TGTGCCAGCAGCGTTCGACTAGCGGGGTATAGCACAGATACGCAGTATTTT. This gives the protein CASSVRLAGYSTDTQYF.

This CDR3 is CASSLAFGETQYF. The CDR3 DNA follows: TGTGCCAGCAGCTTAGCTTTCGGGGAGACCCAGTACTTC. The V call is TRBV7-8, the J call TRBJ2-5, with D unclear. The germline V and J ends were trimmed by 0 bases and 5 bases, with 7 bases remaining between them. Germline V lookup: CDR1 SGHVS, CDR2 FQNEAQ. The CDR3 has 13 residues.

This chain links TRBV4-2 with TRBJ1-1; no clear D. Germline-derived CDR1 and CDR2 are LGHNA and YNFKEQ. V lost 1 base and J lost 7, with 13 bases in between. CDR3 length: 14 residues. CDR3: CASSQVSETVEAFF. The DNA of the CDR3 is TGTGCCAGCAGCCAAGTTTCTGAAACAGTTGAAGCTTTCTTT.

The chain couples TRBV18 to TRBJ1-5; D is unresolved. Per the germline V gene, CDR1 is KGHSH and CDR2 is LQKENI. The CDR3 length is 14 residues. V lost 3 bases and J lost 8, with 14 bases in between. CDR3 nucleotide sequence: TGTGCCAGCTCACCCCGCGGAGAGTTGGAGCCCCAGCATTTT. It yields the protein CASSPRGELEPQHF.

This chain links TRBV7-2 with TRBJ2-7; the D gene is possibly TRBD1 (6 bases). Trimming pared 7 bases from V and 4 bases from J, leaving 17 bases between. The CDR3 contains 14 residues. Germline values: CDR1 SGHTA, CDR2 FQGNSA. CDR3 nucleotides: TGTGCCAGCAACCCCGCGGCAGGGGCATACGAGCAGTACTTC. Its translation: CASNPAAGAYEQYF.

The chain is built from TRBV11-2 and TRBJ1-1; D may be TRBD1 (6 bases). V lost 5 bases and J 4 bases, leaving 14 bases between the germline ends. CDR1 and CDR2 from the germline V gene are SGHAT and FQNNGV. The CDR3 is 14 amino acids. CDR3 sequence reads: CASSRTRGGTEAFF. In DNA, the CDR3 is TGTGCCAGCAGCCGAACGAGGGGGGGCACTGAAGCTTTCTTT.

The CDR3 nucleotides are TGTGCCAGCAGGGATTCGGGACAGAGGGACGAGCAGTACTTC. The encoded protein is CASRDSGQRDEQYF. The chain joins TRBV2 to TRBJ2-7; 7 positions match TRBD1. J was trimmed by 5 bases and V by 6 bases; bases with no gene match: 10. The CDR3 spans 14 residues. The germline CDR1 and CDR2 sequences are SNHLY and FYNNEI.

This chain links TRBV9 with TRBJ2-5; D unresolved. The germline V gene encodes CDR1 SGDLS and CDR2 YYNGEE. V lost 0 bases to trimming and J lost 5 bases, with 5 bases between them. The CDR3 contains 12 residues. The CDR3, as DNA: TGTGCCAGCAGCGTAGTCGAGGAGACCCAGTACTTC. Translating gives CASSVVEETQYF.

The DNA for the CDR3 is TGTGCCAGCTCACCACGAGGGGGCGAAGGCTACACCTTC. This codes for CASSPRGGEGYTF. V and J are TRBV18 and TRBJ1-2, with TRBD1 matching 7 bases. The V segment lost 1 base and the J segment 8 bases; nucleotides outside the gene matches: 4. Germline CDR1 reads KGHSH; CDR2 reads LQKENI. The CDR3 contains 13 residues.

The V call is TRBV4-2, the J call TRBJ1-5; 7 bases are a match to TRBD1. The CDR3 totals 15 residues. The V and J ends lost 0 bases and 9 bases, in that order; junction bases with no gene match: 8. Germline lookup yields CDR1 LGHNA and CDR2 YNFKEQ. The CDR3, as DNA: TGTGCCAGCAGCCAAGATACGCAGGGGGTGGGGCCCCAGCATTTT. Protein sequence: CASSQDTQGVGPQHF.

This clone appeared a single time. The CDR3 region has the DNA TGTGCCAGTAGTATAGGAGGAGGTACTAGCAATCAGCCCCAGCATTTT. It specifies CASSIGGGTSNQPQHF. This rearrangement joins TRBV19 to TRBJ1-5, with no clear D. This CDR3 spans 16 amino acids. The germline V gene encodes CDR1 LNHDA and CDR2 SQIVND (reference sequence). The germline V and J ends were trimmed by 1 base and 0 bases, with 10 bases remaining between them.

This clone was counted a single time. The rearrangement joins TRBV27 to TRBJ2-7; 8 positions match TRBD2. There are 14 residues in the CDR3. The J segment lost 6 bases and the V segment lost 5 bases, leaving 9 bases of the junction unmatched. Per germline, CDR1 MNHEY and CDR2 SMNVEV (reference sequence). The CDR3 here is CASSVSGGPFEQYF. The CDR3 DNA reads as TGTGCCAGCAGTGTGTCGGGGGGGCCCTTCGAGCAGTACTTC.

The chain combines TRBV6-5 with TRBJ1-1; the D gene is possibly TRBD1 (5 bases). The CDR3 extends over 15 amino acids. V gave up 2 bases and J gave up 5 bases, with 15 bases separating them. In germline, CDR1 is MNHEY, CDR2 SVGAGI. The chain's CDR3 is CASSYGGAVGTEAFF. CDR3 DNA sequence: TGTGCCAGCAGTTACGGAGGGGCGGTAGGGACTGAAGCTTTCTTT.

The chain recombines TRBV18 with TRBJ2-7, with 8 bases matching TRBD1. CDR3 size: 14 residues. CDR1 and CDR2 from the germline V gene are KGHSH and LQKENI. J lost 3 bases, V lost 4 bases, and 5 bases had no gene match. The CDR3 loop is CASSLGTGGYEQYF. The CDR3 nucleotides read TGTGCCAGCTCACTGGGAACAGGGGGCTACGAGCAGTACTTC.

The CDR3 protein is CASSLDGGGAWDEQFF. The DNA of the CDR3 is TGTGCCAGCAGCTTAGACGGCGGGGGGGCGTGGGATGAGCAGTTCTTC. The chain employs TRBV7-6 and TRBJ2-1, with 9 positions matching TRBD2. Trimming removed 1 base from V and 8 bases from J; junction bases left unmatched: 9. Germline V gene sequence: CDR1 SGHVS, CDR2 FNYEAQ. CDR3 length: 16 amino acids. The full variable domain, completed using reference TRBV7-6 and TRBJ2-1, is GAGVSQSPRYKVTKRGQDVALRCDPISGHVSLYWYRQALGQGPEFLTYFNYEAQQDKSGLPNDRFSAERPEGSISTLTIQRTEQRDSAMYRCASSLDGGGAWDEQFFGPGTRLTVL.

This clone showed up just once. This sequence joins TRBV2 and TRBJ2-1; TRBD1 aligns across 7 bases. The CDR3 runs 14 residues. Per the germline V gene, CDR1 is SNHLY and CDR2 is FYNNEI. The J segment lost 4 bases and the V segment lost 6 bases, leaving 6 bases of the junction unmatched. This CDR3 is CASRPDREYNEQFF. The CDR3 DNA sequence: TGTGCCAGCAGGCCAGACAGGGAATACAATGAGCAGTTCTTC.

The genes are TRBV4-1 and TRBJ2-5, with D unresolved. The CDR3 runs 13 residues. CDR1 and CDR2 (germline): MGHRA, YSYEKL. Deletions cut 4 bases from V and 3 bases from J, with 9 bases between. The DNA of the CDR3 is TGCGCCAGCAGCCGTGGGCCCAAAGAGACCCAGTACTTC. It is translated as CASSRGPKETQYF.